What follows are 22 T cell receptor beta chains derived from one specimen sequenced in a study of T-cell reconstitution after alpha-beta-depleted transplantation in children. Unique molecular identifiers tagged the TCRbeta library. MiXCR, applied by TCRdb to the PCR reads, yields one record per CDR3 protein. The sample has hundreds of thousands of distinct CDR3 sequences; roughly 17% are singletons. Here the sequenced sample was PBMCs from the stem cell graft donor, taken from the stem cell graft. The receptor set was obtained from a human donor who donated a stem cell graft to a child with acute myeloid leukemia.

This chain joins TRBV25-1 and TRBJ2-3; D gene ambiguous. V was clipped by 7 bases and J by 0 bases, with 5 bases between them. The germline V gene has CDR1 MGHDK and CDR2 SYGVNS. The CDR3 runs 12 residues. Here the CDR3 reads CASKASTDTQYF. The CDR3 coding sequence is TGTGCCAGCAAGGCGAGCACAGATACGCAGTATTTT.

The table lists this clonotype with many counts. The rearrangement joins TRBV29-1 to TRBJ1-2; no reliable D call. The V and J ends lost 3 bases and 4 bases respectively, with 6 bases between them. This CDR3 spans 11 amino acids. Per germline, CDR1 SQVTM and CDR2 ANQGSEA. CDR3: CSVDSSYGYTF. The DNA for the CDR3 is TGCAGCGTTGACAGCAGCTATGGCTACACCTTC. Filled out from reference TRBV29-1 and TRBJ1-2, the complete variable domain reads SAVISQKPSRDICQRGTSLTIQCQVDSQVTMMFWYRQQPGQSLTLIATANQGSEATYESGFVIDKFPISRPNLTFSTLTVSNMSPEDSSIYLCSVDSSYGYTFGSGTRLTVV.

This clonotype occurred many times. This chain joins TRBV20-1 and TRBJ2-5; D gene ambiguous. The CDR3 totals 12 residues. Germline V CDR1 and CDR2: DFQATT, SNEGSKA (reference sequence). Trimming stripped 5 bases from V and 1 base from J, with 8 bases between. Here the CDR3 reads CSALDGQETQYF. The CDR3 nucleotides read TGCAGTGCTCTGGACGGCCAAGAGACCCAGTACTTC.

This clonotype was seen many times. The J gene is TRBJ2-1, the V gene TRBV29-1; 8 positions match TRBD2. V dropped 6 bases and J dropped 0; count of bases not matched to a gene: 7. Germline-derived CDR1 and CDR2 are SQVTM and ANQGSEA. This CDR3 comprises 15 residues. The CDR3 sequence: CSVFSGVASYNEQFF. The CDR3 DNA reads as TGCAGCGTCTTTAGCGGGGTCGCCTCCTACAATGAGCAGTTCTTC.

This clonotype occurred many times. The genes are TRBV20-1 and TRBJ2-3, with 10 nucleotides matching TRBD1. Germline CDR1 is DFQATT and CDR2 is SNEGSKA (reference sequence). The CDR3 consists of 16 residues. V lost 0 bases to trimming and J lost 6 bases; unmatched junction nucleotides: 9. The CDR3: CSARDASGTGVDTQYF. The DNA for the CDR3 is TGCAGTGCTAGAGATGCCTCCGGGACAGGGGTTGATACGCAGTATTTT.

This clonotype was counted at least ten times. The V call is TRBV7-2, the J call TRBJ2-4, with TRBD1 as a possible D gene (5 bases). The CDR3 spans 16 residues. V dropped 1 base and J dropped 2 bases, with 12 bases sitting between them. Germline CDR1 SGHTA, CDR2 FQGNSA. CDR3 residues: CASSLEQAFSKNIQYF. The CDR3 bases are TGTGCCAGCAGCTTAGAACAGGCATTCTCCAAAAACATTCAGTACTTC.

This clonotype occurred many times. The chain links TRBV29-1 to TRBJ2-5; D uncertain. This CDR3 is built from 12 residues. From germline, CDR1 is SQVTM and CDR2 ANQGSEA. Trimming cost V 3 bases and J 1 base, with 6 bases left between them. The CDR3, as DNA: TGCAGCGTTGACGTAAGCCAAGAGACCCAGTACTTC. This encodes CSVDVSQETQYF.

This clonotype was counted ten times or more. V usage is TRBV7-2 and J usage is TRBJ1-1, with D unresolved. From germline, CDR1 is SGHTA and CDR2 FQGNSA. V was cut by 2 bases and J by 4 bases, with 14 bases left in between. The CDR3 runs 15 residues. The CDR3 bases are TGTGCCAGCAGCTTAATGCCGGGTACAGCCACTGAAGCTTTCTTT. It encodes CASSLMPGTATEAFF.

This clonotype was counted many times. CDR3 loop: CASSPDRAVVNTEAFF. The CDR3 DNA sequence: TGTGCCAGCAGTCCAGACAGGGCGGTGGTGAACACTGAAGCTTTCTTT. The genes are TRBV27 and TRBJ1-1; TRBD1 matches 7 bases. Germline V gene sequence: CDR1 MNHEY, CDR2 SMNVEV (reference sequence). The trim removed 5 bases at V and 0 bases at J, leaving 9 bases unmatched. The CDR3 consists of 16 residues.

This clonotype was seen repeatedly, ten times or more. The rearrangement links TRBV4-3 to TRBJ2-1, with D maybe TRBD2 (6 bases). This CDR3 has 14 amino acids. V dropped 4 bases and J dropped 7 bases, with 14 bases sitting between them. CDR1 LGHNA and CDR2 YSLEER come from the germline V gene. The CDR3 is CASSRLTSTNEQFF. CDR3 sequence (DNA): TGCGCCAGCAGCCGTCTAACTAGCACGAATGAGCAGTTCTTC.

The table lists this clonotype with many counts. The chain recombines TRBV20-1 with TRBJ2-3, with 9 bases lining up with TRBD2. J was trimmed by 5 bases and V by 6 bases; bases with no gene match: 6. The CDR3 has 13 residues. The germline V gene encodes CDR1 DFQATT and CDR2 SNEGSKA (reference sequence). CDR3 sequence reads: CSAELAGGDTQYF. As DNA, the CDR3 is TGCAGTGCCGAACTAGCGGGTGGAGATACGCAGTATTTT.

In its sample, this clonotype was seen many times. The chain uses TRBV4-2 and TRBJ2-3; 10 bases align to TRBD1. CDR1 and CDR2 (germline): LGHNA, YNFKEQ. This CDR3 comprises 16 residues. V lost 0 bases to trimming and J lost 3 bases; unmatched junction nucleotides: 3. The CDR3 protein is CASSQDTGQGTDTQYF. The CDR3 DNA sequence: TGTGCCAGCAGCCAAGATACGGGACAGGGGACAGATACGCAGTATTTT.

This clonotype was seen a handful of times. V and J are TRBV4-3 and TRBJ2-2; a possible D gene is TRBD2 (6 bases). The CDR3 sequence is 14 residues long. Trimming removed 1 base at V and 7 bases at J, with 10 bases between. Germline CDR1 reads LGHNA; CDR2 reads YSLEER. As DNA, the CDR3 is TGCGCCAGCAGCCAAGCGGCGGGAATCGGGGAGCTGTTTTTT. Its protein product is CASSQAAGIGELFF.

This clonotype was seen more than once but under ten times. V usage is TRBV11-1 and J usage is TRBJ2-1; TRBD1 might be the D (5 bases). The V end lost 8 bases, the J end lost 5 bases, and 7 bases lay between the germline ends. Germline values: CDR1 SGHAT, CDR2 FQDESV (reference sequence). This CDR3 is built from 11 residues. In nucleotides, the CDR3 is TGTGCCAGCCGACAGAACAATGAGCAGTTCTTC. This encodes CASRQNNEQFF.

This clonotype was seen repeatedly, ten times or more. The rearrangement links TRBV20-1 to TRBJ1-2; D is unresolved. V lost 3 bases and J lost 5, with 10 bases in between. The CDR3 contains 12 residues. CDR1 and CDR2 from the germline V gene are DFQATT and SNEGSKA (reference sequence). The CDR3 spells CSARVDVYGYTF. The CDR3, as DNA: TGCAGTGCTAGGGTTGACGTGTATGGCTACACCTTC.

This clonotype was recorded at least ten times. CDR3 in DNA: TGTGCCACCAGCAGAGACCAGACAGCGGGTGAGCAGTTCTTC. It encodes CATSRDQTAGEQFF. This chain joins TRBV15 and TRBJ2-1; TRBD2 might be the D (6 bases). This CDR3 has 14 residues. Trimming took 0 bases from V and 9 from J, leaving 12 bases between them. Germline V gives CDR1 LNHNV, CDR2 YYDKDF (reference sequence).

This clonotype was seen at least ten times. The chain carries TRBV5-6 and TRBJ2-1, with 9 bases aligning to TRBD2. The V gene's germline CDR1 is SGHDT and CDR2 YYEEEE. The CDR3 extends over 16 amino acids. V shed 4 bases, J shed 6 bases, and the junction held 11 bases outside the gene matches. The CDR3 loop reads CASSLPPAGGRNEQFF. The CDR3 coding sequence is TGTGCCAGCAGCCTCCCTCCGGCGGGGGGGCGCAATGAGCAGTTCTTC.

This clonotype came up a few times. The rearrangement uses TRBV7-9 and TRBJ1-2; D is undetermined. This CDR3 spans 13 amino acids. Trimming stripped 1 base from V and 8 bases from J, with 11 bases between. The germline V gene has CDR1 SEHNR and CDR2 FQNEAQ (reference sequence). DNA of the CDR3: TGTGCCAGCAGCTTAGTAGGCGTAATGGGCTACACCTTC. Translating it yields CASSLVGVMGYTF.

This clonotype showed up many times. The chain carries TRBV20-1 and TRBJ1-1, with 9 nucleotides matching TRBD1. The CDR3 extends over 14 amino acids. Per the germline V gene, CDR1 is DFQATT and CDR2 is SNEGSKA (reference sequence). With V trimmed by 3 bases and J by 4 bases, 6 bases remained unmatched. The chain's CDR3 is CSASADRGATEAFF. CDR3 sequence (DNA): TGCAGTGCTAGTGCCGACAGGGGGGCCACTGAAGCTTTCTTT.

J is TRBJ2-3 and V is TRBV7-9; D is undetermined. The CDR3 has 12 amino acids. Germline CDR1 and CDR2: SEHNR and FQNEAQ (reference sequence). V was shortened by 7 bases and J by 4 bases, with 9 bases between the two germline ends. In nucleotides, the CDR3 is TGTGCCAGCACAGTCAAGGCAGATACGCAGTATTTT. This translates into CASTVKADTQYF. The full variable domain, its missing parts supplied by reference TRBV7-9 and TRBJ2-3, is DTGVSQNPRHKITKRGQNVTFRCDPISEHNRLYWYRQTLGQGPEFLTYFQNEAQLEKSRLLSDRFSAERPKGSFSTLEIQRTEQGDSAMYLCASTVKADTQYFGPGTRLTVL.

The chain links TRBV7-2 to TRBJ1-3, with a tentative D call TRBD1 (5 bases). The germline gives CDR1 SGHTA, CDR2 FQGNSA. The length of the CDR3 is 14 residues. Trimming shortened V by 0 bases and J by 2 bases, and 5 bases separated the two germline ends. In nucleotides, the CDR3 is TGTGCCAGCAGCTTAGCGACAGCTGGAAACACCATATATTTT. Protein: CASSLATAGNTIYF.

The table lists this clonotype with many counts. This rearrangement joins TRBV20-1 to TRBJ2-1, with a tentative D call TRBD2 (6 bases). Between the trimmed V and J ends, which lost 0 bases and 8 bases, there was a span of 20 bases. The germline V gene has CDR1 DFQATT and CDR2 SNEGSKA (reference sequence). The CDR3 spans 16 residues. CDR3 region: CSARELPWGEAYEQFF. The DNA for the CDR3 is TGCAGTGCTAGAGAGCTCCCGTGGGGGGAAGCGTATGAGCAGTTCTTC.